This T cell receptor beta chain is drawn from a study of cytomegalovirus exposure and HLA in healthy donors. About the research overall: Among the roughly 370 genotyped donors, just over 80% were placed in the Caucasian-associated ancestry cluster. Study-level findings and limits: According to an earlier analysis, most TCR beta V segments yielded productive rearrangements about 87% or about 30% of the time. Both high specificity and high sensitivity reportedly marked the classifier's diagnosis of cytomegalovirus status. The authors enumerated over 150 TCR beta chains as linked to cytomegalovirus.

This clone turned up a few times. The antigen is undetermined. In the PCR, 60 Vbeta and 13 Jbeta primers were used. Repertoires were generated with immunoSEQ multiplex PCR, while TCRdb's copy carries only in-frame clones and drops some. This table has about 140,000 clones, 73% appearing once. This sequence was found in a woman aged 40 to 50 in good health and CMV-seronegative. The sample taken for sequencing was PBMCs.

This CDR3 reads CASSDRGTDGYTF. The CDR3 nucleotides are TGTGCCAGTAGCGACAGGGGAACTGATGGCTACACCTTC. The chain carries TRBV19 and TRBJ1-2, with 8 bases lining up with TRBD1. The junction had 6 bases not matched to a gene; V was cut back by 6 bases and J by 6 bases. Germline CDR1 and CDR2: LNHDA and SQIVND (reference sequence). The CDR3 extends over 13 amino acids.